What follows describes a single T cell receptor beta chain. This entry is derived from a study of early T cells in non-severe SARS-CoV-2 infection. The wider study: Alpha and beta chains were unpaired, from unsorted whole-blood bulk RNA.

Unique molecular identifiers (one per individual cDNA molecule) were attached. TCRdb re-called the 5' RACE reads through MiXCR, storing one row per CDR3 protein. The sample holds about 54,000 distinct CDR3 sequences; around 8.3% are singletons and the top ten take roughly 10%. The CDR3 is 16 residues long. The V and J ends lost 1 base and 3 bases, in that order; junction bases with no gene match: 6. Germline CDR1 is LGHDT and CDR2 is YNNKEL (reference sequence). This clonotype was sampled from an adult who was a healthcare worker with PCR-confirmed SARS-CoV-2 infection or an uninfected control (not recorded which). The chain combines TRBV3-1 with TRBJ2-7, with 10 bases fitting TRBD1. Sequenced here: whole blood, sampled at baseline. DNA of the CDR3: TGTGCCAGCAGCCAAGTCGGGACAGGGGTTAACTACGAGCAGTACTTC. It yields the protein CASSQVGTGVNYEQYF.